One T cell receptor beta chain is described in this entry. V lost 7 bases, J lost 2 bases, and 6 bases stayed unmatched. Germline V gives CDR1 MNHNS, CDR2 SASEGT. CDR3 length: 15 residues. The entry originates in a study of identical twins. cDNA molecules carried unique molecular identifiers, and template switching added a universal primer site. In TCRdb, the 5' RACE reads were re-called with MiXCR into one record per CDR3 protein. The table records approximately 1.8 million distinct CDR3 sequences, around 29% of them present only once. Sequencing used cord blood. This clonotype was obtained from a newborn girl in good health. The chain joins TRBV6-1 to TRBJ2-3, with 10 bases matching TRBD2. The CDR3 protein is CASTQGTSVTDTQYF. Written as DNA, the CDR3 is TGTGCCAGCACCCAAGGGACTAGCGTCACAGATACGCAGTATTTT.